The TCR beta chain described here comes from a study of blood T cell repertoires in COVID-19. About the study: Sites in the United States, Italy and Spain provided acute and convalescent COVID-19 samples. T cells, B-cell-depleted T cells, or PBMCs supplied cDNA or gDNA.

Original data processing: Estimation of nucleated cell counts was performed using reference gene primer amplification. TCRdb's copy holds only in-frame clones and misses some; the assay was immunoSEQ multiplex PCR. V and J calls and clone size come straight from that table; D and trimming were deduced from the DNA. This table has 200,000 to 300,000 clones, approximately 83% appearing once. Residents of 24 US areas, aged roughly 18 to 89 years, made up the participants. Germline-derived CDR1 and CDR2 are SGDLS and YYNGEE. The length of the CDR3 is 14 residues. V trimming: 3 bases; J trimming: 7 bases; junction bases outside the gene matches: 10.

Sequenced sample: PBMCs or T cells enriched from blood (not recorded which). J is TRBJ2-7 and V is TRBV9, with 7 bases lining up with TRBD1. The receptor's source is a woman aged 35 to 49 with acute COVID-19. The CDR3 here is CASSANEGAREQYF. The CDR3 coding sequence is TGTGCCAGCAGCGCAAACGAGGGGGCCCGAGAGCAGTACTTC.